These 12 T cell receptor beta chains share one sample of origin, sequenced in a study of T cells in Graves' hyperthyroidism and ophthalmopathy. Researchers amplified the TCR beta CDR3 regions from RNA transcripts. The HTBI primer set drove a first-round RT-PCR of the TCR CDR3. TCRdb used MiXCR to reprocess the multiplex PCR reads, holding one entry per CDR3 protein. The data hold around 500,000 distinct CDR3 sequences, with 12% to 15% observed a single time. Material: blood. The receptors here all came from a woman in her thirties or forties with Graves' hyperthyroidism.

This clonotype came up many times. V and J are TRBV5-1 and TRBJ2-2, with a possible D match to TRBD1 (5 bases). The V end was cut by 0 bases, the J end by 7 bases, with 7 bases between. Germline lookup yields CDR1 SGHRS and CDR2 YFSETQ. This CDR3 comprises 13 residues. The CDR3 nucleotides are TGCGCCAGCAGCTTGGGGGGCCTCGGGGAGCTGTTTTTT. Protein: CASSLGGLGELFF. The complete variable domain, with remaining parts taken from reference TRBV5-1 and TRBJ2-2, reads KAGVTQTPRYLIKTRGQQVTLSCSPISGHRSVSWYQQTPGQGLQFLFEYFSETQRNKGNFPGRFSGRQFSNSRSEMNVSTLELGDSALYLCASSLGGLGELFFGEGSRLTVL.

There are many counts of this clonotype. The V and J genes are TRBV5-5 and TRBJ2-7, with TRBD1 matching 11 bases. The ends lost 5 bases at V and 4 bases at J; junction bases unmatched: 8. The CDR3 has 15 amino acids. Germline loops: CDR1 SGHKS, CDR2 YYEKEE (reference sequence). The CDR3 reads CASRPGQGAWYEQYF. The CDR3 nucleotides are TGTGCCAGCAGACCCGGACAGGGGGCGTGGTACGAGCAGTACTTC.

This clonotype was picked up a small number of times. This rearrangement joins TRBV4-1 to TRBJ2-2; D is possibly TRBD2 (5 bases). The CDR3 length is 17 residues. The germline V and J ends were trimmed by 2 bases and 0 bases, with 13 bases remaining between them. Germline assignment: CDR1 MGHRA and CDR2 YSYEKL. The CDR3 bases are TGCGCCAGCAGCCAACTCGGGATAGCGACGAACACCGGGGAGCTGTTTTTT. Residues: CASSQLGIATNTGELFF.

Note on this clonotype: One junction end disagrees with the germline gene, perhaps due to a read error. V and J are TRBV7-9 and TRBJ1-4, with 10 bases fitting TRBD1. CDR1 and CDR2 from the germline V gene are SEHNR and FQNEAQ (reference sequence). This CDR3 has 15 amino acids. As DNA, the CDR3 is TGTGCCAGCGGCTTTAGACAGGGGGCAGATGAAAAACTGTTTTTT. Residues: CASGFRQGADEKLFF. Filled out from reference TRBV7-9 and TRBJ1-4, the complete variable domain reads DTGVSQNPRHKITKRGQNVTFRCDPISEHNRLYWYRQTLGQGPEFLTYFQNEAQLEKSRLLSDRFSAERPKGSFSTLEIQRTEQGDSAMYLCASGFRQGADEKLFFGSGTQLSVL.

Many counts were recorded for this clonotype. The chain recombines TRBV6-5 with TRBJ1-5; D gene ambiguous. Trimming took 0 bases from V and 0 from J, leaving 9 bases between them. Germline V CDR1 and CDR2: MNHEY, SVGAGI. The CDR3 consists of 16 residues. The CDR3 DNA sequence: TGTGCCAGCAGTTACTCGGGCTTATATAGCAATCAGCCCCAGCATTTT. Amino acids: CASSYSGLYSNQPQHF.

This clonotype has more than one count but fewer than ten. The rearrangement joins TRBV10-2 to TRBJ2-1; D perhaps matches TRBD2 (6 bases). The CDR3 covers 14 residues. Germline V gene lookup returns CDR1 WSHSY and CDR2 SAAADI. V lost 6 bases and J lost 0, with 9 bases in between. CDR3 nucleotides: TGCGCCAGCAGCGGCGGGACCTCCTACAATGAGCAGTTCTTC. Translated, it gives CASSGGTSYNEQFF.

This clonotype was seen repeatedly, ten times or more. This chain connects TRBV7-6 to TRBJ2-1, with D perhaps matching TRBD2 (5 bases). CDR1 is SGHVS and CDR2 is FNYEAQ in the germline V gene. This CDR3 comprises 15 residues. Trimming left V 10 bases short and J 2 bases short, with 18 bases between. CDR3 sequence (DNA): TGTGCCACATCCGCCCCCGGAGGCGCCTACAATGAGCAGTTCTTC. This encodes CATSAPGGAYNEQFF.

This clonotype came up many times. J is TRBJ2-4 and V is TRBV2, with 7 positions matching TRBD1. Germline lookup yields CDR1 SNHLY and CDR2 FYNNEI. Trimming removed 6 bases from V and 3 bases from J; junction bases left unmatched: 5. This CDR3 has 14 residues. The CDR3 region has the DNA TGTGCCAGCAGAGATGACAGGGACAAAAACATTCAGTACTTC. Amino acid sequence: CASRDDRDKNIQYF.

V gene TRBV2 combines with J gene TRBJ2-5, with TRBD2 matching 16 bases. The CDR3 spans 18 residues. Germline trimming cut 5 bases from V and 5 bases from J; bases unmatched to any gene: 11. The germline V gene has CDR1 SNHLY and CDR2 FYNNEI. The CDR3 loop reads CASSPGLAGGPVSETQYF. Here the CDR3 DNA reads TGTGCCAGCAGTCCGGGACTAGCGGGAGGGCCGGTTTCCGAGACCCAGTACTTC.

This clonotype was counted many times. This chain uses TRBV27 with TRBJ2-7; D gene uncertain. CDR1 MNHEY and CDR2 SMNVEV come from the germline V gene (reference sequence). CDR3 length equals 13 residues. V was clipped by 4 bases and J by 2 bases, with 9 bases between them. In DNA form, the CDR3 reads TGTGCCAGCAGTTACTCCAAAGCCTACGAGCAGTACTTC. Protein sequence: CASSYSKAYEQYF.

The chain carries TRBV19 and TRBJ2-1; TRBD2 aligns across 9 bases. Germline CDR1 reads LNHDA; CDR2 reads SQIVND (reference sequence). The CDR3 sequence is 16 residues long. The ends lost 8 bases at V and 2 bases at J; junction bases unmatched: 10. This CDR3 reads CASGGNGGRAYNEQFF. CDR3 DNA sequence: TGTGCCAGTGGGGGGAATGGCGGGAGGGCCTACAATGAGCAGTTCTTC.

A note on this clonotype: A much larger clone lies a single base off, so this may be a read error. The chain recombines TRBV6-1 with TRBJ2-7; the D is unclear. This CDR3 spans 13 amino acids. In germline, CDR1 is MNHNS, CDR2 SASEGT. The CDR3 region is CASQRAASDEQYF. The DNA of the CDR3 is TGTGCCTCGCAAAGGGCGGCCTCCGACGAGCAGTACTTC.